The clone carrying this T cell receptor (beta chain) was picked up many times. The antigen is not known. Exclusion followed for patients with uncontrolled infection, other autoimmune disease, pregnancy or lactation. The diagnoses drew upon clinical symptoms, serum thyroxine and TRAb, thyroid ultrasound and orbital computed tomography. The data stem from a study of T cells in Graves' hyperthyroidism and ophthalmopathy. Per the germline V gene, CDR1 is MNHEY and CDR2 is SVGEGT. This CDR3 has 16 amino acids. V lost 2 bases to trimming and J lost 8 bases; unmatched junction nucleotides: 6. Broader study findings: Blood samples included most of the expanded thyroid clonotypes exceeding 0.001. In the analysis, a 13 V-J model separated ophthalmopathy from stable hyperthyroidism.

Regions amplified from RNA transcripts were the TCR beta CDR3 regions. The HTBI primer set was used in a first-round RT-PCR of the TCR CDR3. MiXCR was run by TCRdb on the multiplex PCR reads, yielding one entry per CDR3 protein. The data show around 34,000 distinct CDR3 sequences, with around 50% seen just once and 20% to 30% held by the top ten. The sample comprised blood. The receptor was isolated from a woman in her thirties or forties with Graves' ophthalmopathy. The rearrangement joins TRBV6-2 or TRBV6-3 to TRBJ2-1; 13 nucleotides align to TRBD2. The chain's CDR3 is CASSYPGLAGEDEQFF. Here the CDR3 DNA reads TGTGCCAGCAGTTACCCAGGACTAGCGGGGGAGGATGAGCAGTTCTTC.